This T cell receptor beta chain was profiled in a study of cytomegalovirus exposure and HLA in healthy donors. Details on this clone: Its antigen is undetermined.

Findings and caveats of the study: A missense variant in DCLRE1C was later tied to TCR beta V- and J-gene trimming.

A multiplex PCR was run with 60 Vbeta primers and 13 Jbeta primers. Assay: immunoSEQ multiplex PCR; the TCRdb copy retains only in-frame clones and omits some. The table shows some 97,000 clones, with about 75% occurring only once. The CDR3 totals 15 residues. Germline-derived CDR1 and CDR2 are SGHAT and FQNNGV. The V and J ends lost 5 bases and 9 bases, in that order; junction bases with no gene match: 6. This TCR derives from a male donor in good health and CMV-seropositive. The sample taken for sequencing was PBMCs. The gene calls are TRBV11-2 and TRBJ2-1; 14 nucleotides line up with TRBD2. The CDR3 sequence is CASSPRTSGGFEQFF. The CDR3 DNA is TGTGCCAGCAGCCCGCGGACTAGCGGGGGGTTTGAGCAGTTCTTC. Combining the CDR3 with reference TRBV11-2 and TRBJ2-1 gives the whole variable domain EAGVAQSPRYKIIEKRQSVAFWCNPISGHATLYWYQQILGQGPKLLIQFQNNGVVDDSQLPKDRFSAERLKGVDSTLKIQPAKLEDSAVYLCASSPRTSGGFEQFFGPGTRLTVL.